This T cell receptor (beta chain) originates from a study of blood T cell repertoires in COVID-19. Study as a whole: Donors in the United States, Italy and Spain gave samples during acute or convalescent COVID-19. PBMCs, B-cell-depleted T cells, or T cells provided the cDNA or gDNA that made up the material.

Original processing notes: Nucleated cell counts were estimated from reference gene primer amplification. The repertoire was sequenced with immunoSEQ multiplex PCR; TCRdb's copy has only in-frame clones and lacks some. V, J and clone size were drawn from that table, and D and trimming were deduced from the DNA. Of a few hundred thousand clones listed, more than 70% are singletons. This clone was seen only once. V lost 4 bases and J lost 8; bases outside the gene matches: 14. This CDR3 region has 17 residues. Germline assignment: CDR1 SGHNT and CDR2 YYREEE (reference sequence). This TCR was recovered from a woman between 50 and 59 years old with acute or convalescent COVID-19. The V gene is TRBV5-4, the J gene TRBJ2-1; 11 nucleotides match TRBD2. Material for sequencing was peripheral blood. The CDR3 DNA reads as TGTGCCAGCAGCGAGGCCCTAGCGGGAGGTAGTAGCGATGAGCAGTTCTTC. Residues: CASSEALAGGSSDEQFF. The variable domain in full, completed from reference TRBV5-4 and TRBJ2-1, reads ETGVTQSPTHLIKTRGQQVTLRCSSQSGHNTVSWYQQALGQGPQFIFQYYREEENGRGNFPPRFSGLQFPNYSSELNVNALELDDSALYLCASSEALAGGSSDEQFFGPGTRLTVL.